The text below deals with one T cell receptor beta chain. Its cognate antigen has yet to be identified. The record has no base qualities; no much larger clone is one base away. The data derive from a study of beta chain features in type 1 diabetes (dated by TCRdb to between 2017 and 2018). Study-wide context: No differences in mean age, gender distribution, total cell number or subset yield were found between patients and healthy donors. A total of some 100,000,000 sorted cells were examined across all samples, and the number of cells per subset was strongly correlated with RNA yield. In the study, TCRB repertoires of sorted circulating CD4+ T cell subsets from recently diagnosed type 1 diabetes patients were compared with those of matched healthy donors. Regulatory and stem cell-like memory subsets were isolated from only 8 patients and roughly 8 healthy donors, whereas naive and central memory subsets came from all 30 or so donors. Study-level results and caveats: Shorter templates might have been favored by PCR, but patient and control samples were amplified and corrected together, so both groups would have been affected equally by any skew. At VDJ recombination sites, type 1 diabetes patients had fewer insertions and more deleted nucleotides, which implies abnormalities in thymic rearrangement. Because cDNA was sequenced instead of genomic DNA, activated cells with high expression could be over-represented, although the groups did not differ in activation or CD3 levels. Because the HLA sub-analyses included only small numbers of individuals, any influence of HLA type on TCRB rearrangement was left unresolved. A moderate but significant shortening of TCRB CDR3 length was observed in type 1 diabetes patients in all four CD4+ subsets. The naive, central memory and regulatory TCRB repertoires appeared to resemble one another more closely among patients than among healthy donors.

Each donor gave one peripheral blood draw, approximately 120 mL on average, collected into heparinised tubes. Naive, central memory, regulatory and stem cell-like memory CD4+ T cells were sorted on a BD FACSAria II using a panel including CD45RO, CCR7, CD25, CD127, CD95 and CD27. All sorted populations exceeded 98% purity. PBMCs were separated immediately by Lymphoprep density gradient centrifugation and were stained directly, without being cultured. So that batch effects would be minimized, each experiment stained and sorted samples in pairs, pairing one healthy donor with one patient. All of the isolated RNA was reverse transcribed with the High Capacity cDNA Reverse Transcription Kit, so expressed TCRB transcripts were sequenced. Survey-depth immunoSEQ sequencing was performed on stem cell-like memory T cell samples, with an average of approximately 1 million total reads per sample. Sorted cells were lysed in RLT buffer, and RNA was extracted using DNase-treated RNeasy Micro or Mini kits according to cell number. To prevent cross-contamination, every cell subset was processed on its own, while patient and healthy donor samples were processed together. The immunoSEQ multiplex PCR was used to amplify TCRB sequences from cDNA, generating 87-bp fragments that spanned the CDR3 region. Amplicons were sequenced on the Illumina HiSeq platform. Regarding the original processing steps: Synthetic template baselines were used to correct PCR bias computationally, reads within Hamming distance 2 were collapsed, and singletons that could not be merged were discarded. Reads were aligned against IMGT to assign V, D and J genes, CDR3 length and insertions or deletions at six rearrangement sites. Within each subset, clonotype counts were normalized to sorted cell number, and only after that were true diversity and Gini coefficients computed with the tcR R package. Repertoire sharing was quantified using the overlap coefficient calculated on TCRB nucleotide sequences. TCRdb limited this immuneACCESS table to in-frame rearrangements with V and J called. A share of clones is missing; checked studies link under half to unresolved V genes, and the rest is unexplained. That table gives V, J and clone size, and the DNA gave D and trimming. For this sample the table gives approximately 17,000 clones, of which roughly 72% were detected only once. Clones ranked in the top ten supply 0.79% of the sample.

The CDR3 has 17 amino acids, counting the end cysteine and phenylalanine. Just the 51-base CDR3 DNA is kept, in frame starting at base 1. V and J are trimmed by 3 bases and 0 bases, and the gene matches miss 8 bases of the junction. The TCR was taken from a man younger than 45 with type 1 diabetes. The sequence is built from TRBV23-1 and TRBJ1-2, with 9 bases matching TRBD1. TRBV23-1 is placed among ORFs of uncertain function. Input material: stem cell memory CD4+ T cells from blood. Reading the label with the study, this specimen's cell subset or site is: stem cell-like memory CD4+ T cells. The nucleotides are TGCGCCAGCAGTCATCTTCGGGACAGGGTACCTAACTATGGCTACACCTTC. Its protein reads: CASSHLRDRVPNYGYTF.